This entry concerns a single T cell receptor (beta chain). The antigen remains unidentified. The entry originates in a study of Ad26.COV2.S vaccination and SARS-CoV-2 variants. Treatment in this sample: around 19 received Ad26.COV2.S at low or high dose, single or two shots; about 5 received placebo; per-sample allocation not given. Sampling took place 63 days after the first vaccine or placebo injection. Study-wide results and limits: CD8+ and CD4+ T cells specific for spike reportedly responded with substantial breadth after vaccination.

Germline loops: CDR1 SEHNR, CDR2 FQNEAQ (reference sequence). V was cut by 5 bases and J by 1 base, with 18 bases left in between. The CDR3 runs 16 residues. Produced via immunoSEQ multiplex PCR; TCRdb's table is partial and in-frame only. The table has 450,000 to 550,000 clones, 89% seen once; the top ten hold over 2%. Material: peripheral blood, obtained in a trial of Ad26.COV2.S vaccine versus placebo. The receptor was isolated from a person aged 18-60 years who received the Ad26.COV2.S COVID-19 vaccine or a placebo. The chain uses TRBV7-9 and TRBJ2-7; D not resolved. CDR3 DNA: TGTGCCAGCAGCCCCCCGGGTGGCTTTGAGTCCTACGAGCAGTACTTC. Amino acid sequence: CASSPPGGFESYEQYF.